This T cell receptor beta chain is from a study of T cells after yellow fever vaccination (dated by TCRdb to about 2019). With respect to the entire study: The SMART-Seq v4 Ultra Low Input RNA kit was used to prepare libraries from fractions with low cell numbers. Two healthy male donors made up the cohort, one aged 18 to 29 years and the other aged 30 to 40 years. To track T-cell clones before and after primary and booster YFV17D yellow fever vaccination, bulk TCR alpha and beta repertoires were sequenced longitudinally. Blood was drawn at multiple timepoints before and after primary and secondary immunization, with bulk PBMC replicates and cell subsets isolated. Study-wide findings and limitations: Because abundant contaminating clonotypes from the bulk population could be contained in FACS-sorted repertoires, computational filtering was required. Compared with the primary T-cell response, the secondary T-cell response was faster but weaker, reaching its peak on day 5 rather than on day 15. Because only two donors were included in the study, the extent to which the findings can be generalized is limited. Most clones expanded after primary vaccination (96% of CD4 and roughly 88% of CD8) were re-detected after the booster, suggesting that broad memory maintenance occurred. A small fraction of clonotypes appeared in both the CD4 and CD8 compartments, likely as a result of convergent recombination.

TCR cDNA was made using 5'RACE template switching, a step that added a universal primer site and unique molecular identifiers. Priming of cDNA synthesis was performed from both the TCR alpha and TCR beta constant segments. Library amplification involved two PCR steps, and the second step added sample barcodes and sequencing adapters. Sequencing of libraries was done on Illumina HiSeq 2500 (2x100 bp) or NovaSeq (2x150 bp). The original methods were these. MIGEC handled demultiplexing of reads and collapsing into UMI consensus sequences, while MiXCR performed V(D)J alignment. Using edgeR on replicate PBMC samples, clonotypes were called vaccine-responding if FDR was below 0.01 and the log2 fold change was above 5 up to day 15. CD4 or CD8 identity was assigned to each bulk clonotype according to whether the clonotype was present at higher abundance in the sequenced CD4 repertoire or the sequenced CD8 repertoire. TCRdb passed the public sequencing reads through fastp at Q25 and MiXCR, retaining productive beta sequences. Each CDR3 protein gets just one entry, which takes the most common genes and DNA from the rows behind it. The V and J calls and clone size are TCRdb's, not the authors'. This sample comprises about 73,000 distinct CDR3 sequences, 7.5% to 9% of them detected only once. The top ten hold less than 50% of the sample.

The CDR3, cysteine through phenylalanine, is 16 amino acids long. The DNA shown is the 48-base CDR3, in frame from base 1. In the germline V gene, CDR1 corresponds to MGHRA and CDR2 to YSYEKL. At the junction V is shortened by 0 bases and J by 4 bases, with 13 bases in between. The sample's treatment or condition label, decoded: live attenuated yellow fever vaccine strain. PBMCs were isolated from peripheral blood using a standard Ficoll-Paque protocol. CD4 and CD8 T-cell fractions were isolated with Dynabeads CD4 and CD8 positive selection kits. TriZol was used to extract RNA from bulk PBMCs, from CD4 and CD8 fractions, and from dextramer-positive and dextramer-negative fractions. Only a few counts were recorded for this clonotype. No cognate antigen has been identified for it. It has no much larger one-base neighbor in the sample; base qualities were not kept.

This TCR was recovered from a man aged 25-40 years who received the YFV17D yellow fever vaccine. The sequence joins TRBV4-1 to TRBJ2-1; the D gene cannot be named for sure. The sample here was CD8+ T cells sorted from PBMCs, taken on the day of the yellow fever booster vaccination. The nucleotide sequence is given as TGCGCCAGCAGCCAAGATGAAGGGCCATGGTACAATGAGCAGTTCTTC. It translates as CASSQDEGPWYNEQFF.